Listed here are 11 T cell receptor beta chains from one sample, sequenced in a study of control samples from healthy donors and cancer patients. Profiling relied on immunoSEQ multiplex PCR, and the TCRdb table lists in-frame clones only, not all of them. The repertoire holds 150,000 or so clones, with 80% to 95% as singletons. The sequenced sample was blood. All receptors derive from a woman aged 55-70 years in good health.

The chain has TRBV6-2 or TRBV6-3 and TRBJ2-3, with D possibly being TRBD1 (6 bases). CDR3 length equals 17 residues. The germline CDR1 and CDR2 sequences are MNHEY and SVGEGT. The V end lost 4 bases, the J end lost 4 bases, and 21 bases lay between the germline ends. CDR3: CASSFDRPDGFADTQYF. CDR3 sequence (DNA): TGTGCCAGCAGTTTTGACAGGCCAGACGGATTCGCAGATACGCAGTATTTT.

This clone showed up just a few times. This chain connects TRBV4-3 to TRBJ1-2, with a possible D match to TRBD1 (6 bases). Looked up from germline, CDR1 is LGHNA and CDR2 is YSLEER. V gave up 3 bases and J gave up 4 bases, with 12 bases separating them. The CDR3 consists of 14 residues. Here the CDR3 DNA reads TGCGCCAGCAGCCAGGGGAGGACAGTCTATGGCTACACCTTC. Its translation: CASSQGRTVYGYTF.

CDR3 amino acids: CASSAQGVLGEQYF. In DNA form, the CDR3 reads TGTGCCAGCAGCGCCCAGGGGGTCTTAGGCGAGCAGTACTTC. The chain carries TRBV7-3 and TRBJ2-7, with 7 positions matching TRBD1. J lost 6 bases, V lost 5 bases, and 10 bases had no gene match. This CDR3 has 14 residues. Looked up from germline, CDR1 is SGHTA and CDR2 is FQGTGA. The full variable domain, rest sourced from reference TRBV7-3 and TRBJ2-7, is GAGVSQTPSNKVTEKGKYVELRCDPISGHTALYWYRQSLGQGPEFLIYFQGTGAADDSGLPNDRFFAVRPEGSVSTLKIQRTERGDSAVYLCASSAQGVLGEQYFGPGTRLTVT.

The J gene is TRBJ1-1, the V gene TRBV14; D remains unclear. Trimming stripped 1 base from V and 2 bases from J, with 5 bases between. Germline lookup yields CDR1 SGHDN and CDR2 FVKESK. The CDR3 is 13 residues long. CDR3 sequence reads: CASSQGHNTEAFF. The DNA of the CDR3 is TGTGCCAGCAGCCAAGGTCATAACACTGAAGCTTTCTTT.

The table lists this clone with a count of one. The gene calls are TRBV3-1 (or the pseudogene TRBV3-2) and TRBJ2-7, with a weak D call TRBD1 (5 bases). With 4 bases removed from V and 0 bases from J, the gap between germline ends came to 10 bases. Germline V gene sequence: CDR1 LGHDT, CDR2 YNNKEL (reference sequence). The CDR3 has 14 residues. The CDR3 coding sequence is TGTGCCAGCAGCCCGTGGACAAGCTCCTACGAGCAGTACTTC. Its translation is CASSPWTSSYEQYF.

This clone was counted a few times. V gene TRBV5-1 combines with J gene TRBJ1-6; D possibly corresponds to TRBD1 (6 bases). CDR1 SGHRS and CDR2 YFSETQ come from the germline V gene. The CDR3 contains 18 residues. Deletions cut 0 bases from V and 10 bases from J, with 23 bases between. CDR3 sequence (DNA): TGCGCCAGCAGCTTGGCCGTCAGGGGCGAGACTCATTCCTCACCCCTCCACTTT. Its protein is CASSLAVRGETHSSPLHF.

This clone has a single count. CDR3 residues: CASRNAGTLFNEKLFF. The CDR3 DNA reads as TGCGCCAGCAGGAACGCTGGGACACTCTTTAATGAAAAACTGTTTTTT. V gene TRBV5-1 combines with J gene TRBJ1-4, with TRBD1 as a possible D gene (6 bases). This CDR3 spans 16 amino acids. V was shortened by 5 bases and J by 4 bases, with 18 bases between the two germline ends. Germline assignment: CDR1 SGHRS and CDR2 YFSETQ.

CDR3 residues: CASMSGGNVYEQYF. For the CDR3, the DNA is TGTGCCAGCATGAGCGGGGGTAACGTCTACGAGCAGTACTTC. The chain employs TRBV28 and TRBJ2-7; 8 bases match TRBD2. Germline CDR1 reads MDHEN; CDR2 reads SYDVKM. J was trimmed by 3 bases and V by 7 bases; bases with no gene match: 8. The CDR3 sequence is 14 residues long.

The rearrangement uses TRBV6-6 and TRBJ1-1; D not resolved. The CDR3 is 15 amino acids. CDR1 is MNHNY and CDR2 is SVGAGI in the germline V gene (reference sequence). V was pared by 0 bases and J by 2 bases, with 10 bases between. The CDR3 DNA follows: TGTGCCAGCAGTTACTCGCAGGAGTTCAACACTGAAGCTTTCTTT. Translation gives CASSYSQEFNTEAFF.

The chain couples TRBV25-1 to TRBJ2-2; possible D gene TRBD1, 7 bases. The CDR3 contains 15 residues. The germline V and J ends were trimmed by 5 bases and 5 bases, with 15 bases remaining between them. The germline gives CDR1 MGHDK, CDR2 SYGVNS. The CDR3 bases are TGTGCCAGCAGTCTACCAGGGGGGAGAACCGGGGAGCTGTTTTTT. Amino acid sequence: CASSLPGGRTGELFF. The full variable domain, its missing parts supplied by reference TRBV25-1 and TRBJ2-2, is EADIYQTPRYLVIGTGKKITLECSQTMGHDKMYWYQQDPGMELHLIHYSYGVNSTEKGDLSSESTVSRIRTEHFPLTLESARPSHTSQYLCASSLPGGRTGELFFGEGSRLTVL.

The rearrangement joins TRBV7-9 to TRBJ1-2; D unresolved. Trimming took off 1 base at V and 3 bases at J, with 9 bases between the two ends. Per germline, CDR1 SEHNR and CDR2 FQNEAQ (reference sequence). This CDR3 spans 14 amino acids. In nucleotides, the CDR3 is TGTGCCAGCAGCTTAGAGGCTTCATACTATGGCTACACCTTC. It yields the protein CASSLEASYYGYTF.